A single sample gave rise to the 7 T cell receptor beta chains below, sequenced in a study of CXCR3-negative and CXCR3-positive naive CD8 T cells. Study results and limitations: CXCR3-positive naive cells had more hydrophobic TRB CDR3s than CXCR3-negative naive cells.

TRB cDNA was prepared as libraries by UMI-labeled 5' RACE. Using the 5' RACE reads, TCRdb records one entry per CDR3 protein without DNA. This sample's clone table lists 120,000 to 150,000 distinct CDR3 sequences. These TCRs are of unknown antigen specificity. The sequenced sample was naive CXCR3+ CD8+ T cells from blood. Specified subset: CD45RO-CCR7+CD27+CD95- naive CD8+ T cells expressing CXCR3 (TNR3+). The source of these receptors is a human donor in good health. Some clones in this sample may be carry-over from other donors' samples.

J is TRBJ2-7 and V is TRBV3-1. The germline V gene has CDR1 LGHDT and CDR2 YNNKEL (reference sequence). There are 13 residues in the CDR3. CDR3 residues: CASSQTLGYEQYF.

The gene calls are TRBV28 and TRBJ2-1; TCRdb indicates TRBD2, and absent DNA this call remains unverified. The CDR3 is 15 residues long. Germline loops: CDR1 MDHEN, CDR2 SYDVKM. CDR3: CASSLGLAGVGEQFF.

The rearrangement joins TRBV6-2 or TRBV6-3 to TRBJ1-5; TCRdb's D gene call, TRBD1, goes unchecked for lack of DNA. Germline CDR1 is MNHEY and CDR2 is SVGEGT. The CDR3 has 14 amino acids. This chain's CDR3 is CATTGTGPNQPQHF.

The chain is built from TRBV10-3 and TRBJ2-7; as DNA is missing, the TRBD1 call by TCRdb cannot be tested. The CDR3 sequence is 15 residues long. The germline CDR1 and CDR2 sequences are ENHRY and SYGVKD. The CDR3 protein is CAIAPGQGSSYEQYF.

This rearrangement joins TRBV28 to TRBJ2-2; TCRdb's assignment of TRBD2 cannot be checked, as there is no DNA. The CDR3 runs to 14 residues. Germline V CDR1 and CDR2: MDHEN, SYDVKM. CDR3 sequence: CASGGLLNTGELFF.

The chain carries TRBV25-1 and TRBJ1-1. The length of the CDR3 is 16 residues. The germline V gene has CDR1 MGHDK and CDR2 SYGVNS. CDR3 region: CASSLPGESPNTEAFF.

The chain has TRBV19 and TRBJ2-1. CDR3 length: 15 residues. The germline gives CDR1 LNHDA, CDR2 SQIVND (reference sequence). The CDR3: CASRTDTSSYNEQFF.